One T cell receptor beta chain is described in this entry. Its matching antigen is unknown. TCRdb keeps only in-frame clones here, not all; method: immunoSEQ multiplex PCR. In the table there are 47,000 or so clones, 70% to 90% of which are singletons. This specimen belongs to a study of OX40 agonist ivuxolimab in advanced cancers. Study-wide points: The antigen specificity of the peripheral T cells (those that were expanded) was not determined. At doses 0.1 to 3.0 mg/kg, CD4+ and CD8+ clones expanded.

Germline CDR1 reads ENHRY; CDR2 reads SYGVKD. V lost 3 bases to trimming and J lost 6 bases; unmatched junction nucleotides: 11. This CDR3 has 17 amino acids. This chain joins TRBV10-3 and TRBJ1-6; TRBD1 matches at 7 bases. This sample comprised CD4+ or CD8+ T cells sorted from blood, obtained in a trial of the OX40 agonist ivuxolimab. This clonotype was obtained from an adult with an advanced solid tumor such as melanoma, head and neck, liver or kidney cancer. CDR3 sequence (DNA): TGTGCCATCAGTGAAAGCCCGGGGGGACAGATTAATTCACCCCTCCACTTT. Translation gives CAISESPGGQINSPLHF.